The 23 T cell receptor beta chains below were found in one sample sequenced in a study of yellow fever vaccine responses in identical twins. TCRdb independently ran MiXCR on the RT-PCR reads; one entry per CDR3 protein. The sample lists about 18,000 distinct CDR3 sequences; 55% to 65% were seen once. Material: T cells from blood (PBMCs), unsorted or a sorted subset (not recorded which), obtained before or after yellow fever vaccination (not recorded which). These receptor sequences come from a woman aged 18-29 years who received the yellow fever vaccine.

The chain links TRBV14 to TRBJ2-3; 7 bases map to TRBD2. After removal of 3 bases from V and 1 base from J, the junction contained 4 bases not matched to a gene. Per the germline V gene, CDR1 is SGHDN and CDR2 is FVKESK. The CDR3 loop spans 15 amino acids. CDR3 sequence: CASSHAGVRTDTQYF. CDR3 nucleotides: TGTGCCAGCAGCCATGCGGGAGTTCGCACAGATACGCAGTATTTT.

This chain connects TRBV2 to TRBJ2-1; a weak D match, TRBD1 (6 bases). The V gene's germline CDR1 is SNHLY and CDR2 FYNNEI. The V gene lost 4 bases and the J gene lost 0 bases, with 10 bases spanning the gap. The CDR3 is 15 amino acids. CDR3 amino acids: CASSADSSSYNEQFF. The CDR3 region has the DNA TGTGCCAGCAGTGCGGACAGTAGCTCCTACAATGAGCAGTTCTTC.

This chain joins TRBV6-1 and TRBJ1-1; D is undetermined. CDR3 size: 13 residues. V gave up 7 bases and J gave up 1 base, with 10 bases separating them. CDR1 is MNHNS, CDR2 SASEGT, per germline. As DNA, the CDR3 is TGTGCCAGCAAAGATCGGTGGAACACTGAAGCTTTCTTT. It is translated as CASKDRWNTEAFF.

This clonotype showed up just a few times. The rearrangement joins TRBV2 to TRBJ1-2; 9 nucleotides match TRBD1. With V trimmed by 6 bases and J by 1 base, 9 bases remained unmatched. From germline, CDR1 is SNHLY and CDR2 FYNNEI. The length of the CDR3 is 16 residues. CDR3 DNA: TGTGCCAGCAGGGGTGCCCCGGACAGGGGTAACTATGGCTACACCTTC. As protein: CASRGAPDRGNYGYTF.

The chain carries TRBV6-1 and TRBJ1-2; tentatively, D is TRBD1 (6 bases). Deletions cut 7 bases from V and 4 bases from J, with 25 bases between. CDR3 size: 17 residues. Per germline, CDR1 MNHNS and CDR2 SASEGT. CDR3 bases: TGTGCCAGCACGGAAGGAGGGGACACCTACACGTCCTATGGCTACACCTTC. As protein: CASTEGGDTYTSYGYTF.

The V and J genes are TRBV28 and TRBJ1-1; the match to TRBD1 covers 7 bases. The V gene's germline CDR1 is MDHEN and CDR2 SYDVKM. Trimming removed 4 bases from V and 5 bases from J; junction bases left unmatched: 10. The CDR3 has 15 amino acids. As DNA, the CDR3 is TGTGCCAGCAGTTCTCAGACAGGGATTGGGACTGAAGCTTTCTTT. This gives the protein CASSSQTGIGTEAFF.

This sequence joins TRBV20-1 and TRBJ2-1; D possibly corresponds to TRBD2 (5 bases). The CDR3 totals 11 residues. The germline V and J ends were trimmed by 1 base and 8 bases, with 6 bases remaining between them. Germline assignment: CDR1 DFQATT and CDR2 SNEGSKA (reference sequence). The CDR3 coding sequence is TGCAGTGCTAGAGGGGAGTATGAGCAGTTCTTC. Residues: CSARGEYEQFF.

The CDR3: CSTGLAGGEQFF. CDR3 coding DNA: TGCAGCACTGGACTAGCGGGGGGTGAGCAGTTCTTC. The chain employs TRBV29-1 and TRBJ2-1, with 14 nucleotides matching TRBD2. CDR1 is SQVTM and CDR2 is ANQGSEA in the germline V gene. The CDR3 runs to 12 residues. Trimming took 8 bases from V and 9 from J; bases not matched to a gene: 3.

The CDR3 region has the DNA TGTGCCAGCAGCTTAGAATGGGGGAGCGAGCAGTACTTC. Translation: CASSLEWGSEQYF. The chain uses TRBV11-1 and TRBJ2-7, with D perhaps matching TRBD1 or TRBD2 (5 bases each). Germline V gene lookup returns CDR1 SGHAT and CDR2 FQDESV (reference sequence). V was clipped by 1 base and J by 6 bases, with 10 bases between them. This CDR3 region has 13 residues.

The genes are TRBV20-1 and TRBJ2-7, with D possibly TRBD1 on 5 matching bases. CDR3 size: 13 residues. Trimming shortened V by 8 bases and J by 0 bases, and 14 bases separated the two germline ends. The germline CDR1 and CDR2 sequences are DFQATT and SNEGSKA (reference sequence). The CDR3 here is CSSQRQGSYEQYF. The CDR3 nucleotides are TGCAGTTCTCAGCGCCAGGGCTCCTACGAGCAGTACTTC.

This chain joins TRBV20-1 and TRBJ1-4; D gene unclear. Trimming cost V 6 bases and J 8 bases, with 10 bases left between them. The CDR3 is made up of 11 amino acids. The germline gives CDR1 DFQATT, CDR2 SNEGSKA (reference sequence). The CDR3 nucleotides are TGCAGTGCCACCGGGGAGGAAAAACTGTTTTTT. This gives the protein CSATGEEKLFF.

This clonotype was detected a few times. CDR3 sequence (DNA): TGTGCCATCAGTGAGTCCGGGGGGAGTGGTACAGATACGCAGTATTTT. It is translated as CAISESGGSGTDTQYF. The genes are TRBV10-3 and TRBJ2-3, with 7 bases that match TRBD2. CDR3 length: 16 residues. Germline CDR1 reads ENHRY; CDR2 reads SYGVKD. The junction had 6 bases not matched to a gene; V was cut back by 0 bases and J by 3 bases.

The chain employs TRBV12-3 or TRBV12-4 and TRBJ1-1; D is possibly TRBD1 (5 bases). Between the trimmed V and J ends, which lost 6 bases and 8 bases, there was a span of 16 bases. This CDR3 region has 13 residues. The CDR3 region is CASSPGDSREAFF. Here the CDR3 DNA reads TGTGCCAGCAGCCCCGGAGACAGTCGCGAAGCTTTCTTT.

The rearrangement links TRBV4-1 to TRBJ2-1; D unclear. The V gene's germline CDR1 is MGHRA and CDR2 YSYEKL. The CDR3 consists of 16 residues. Trimming removed 2 bases at V and 2 bases at J, with 13 bases between. The CDR3 region has the DNA TGCGCCAGCAGCCAACTCGACTTGCTCACCTACAATGAGCAGTTCTTC. It translates to CASSQLDLLTYNEQFF.

This clonotype appeared a single time. V is TRBV3-1 and J is TRBJ2-5, with 10 nucleotides matching TRBD1. The germline V gene encodes CDR1 LGHDT and CDR2 YNNKEL (reference sequence). The CDR3 is made up of 16 amino acids. Trimming at V came to 2 bases and at J to 4 bases, leaving 7 bases not matched to a gene. This CDR3 reads CASSQSPGQGRETQYF. The CDR3 DNA follows: TGTGCCAGCAGCCAATCACCGGGACAGGGGCGAGAGACCCAGTACTTC.

This chain uses TRBV7-9 with TRBJ2-1; no reliable D call. The germline V and J ends were trimmed by 1 base and 0 bases, with 7 bases remaining between them. This CDR3 contains 15 residues. CDR1 and CDR2 (germline): SEHNR, FQNEAQ (reference sequence). As DNA, the CDR3 is TGTGCCAGCAGCTTAGTCCTAAGCTCCTACAATGAGCAGTTCTTC. Translation: CASSLVLSSYNEQFF.

On this clonotype: Mismatch with germline at one junction end may stem from a read error. This chain links TRBV7-3 with TRBJ2-1; D possibly corresponds to TRBD1 (5 bases). CDR3 length: 12 amino acids. The germline CDR1 and CDR2 sequences are SGHTA and FQGTGA. CDR3 region: CASSVTGNEQFF. CDR3 coding DNA: TGTGCCAGCAGCGTAACAGGCAATGAGCAGTTCTTC. The entire variable domain, with the rest obtained from reference TRBV7-3 and TRBJ2-1, is as follows: GAGVSQTPSNKVTEKGKYVELRCDPISGHTALYWYRQSLGQGPEFLIYFQGTGAADDSGLPNDRFFAVRPEGSVSTLKIQRTERGDSAVYLCASSVTGNEQFFGPGTRLTVL.

In DNA form, the CDR3 reads TGTGCCAGTAGGCCCCTTCTTGGGAACAATCAGCCCCAGCATTTT. Translating it yields CASRPLLGNNQPQHF. The gene calls are TRBV19 and TRBJ1-5; D is unclear. The ends were cut back, 6 bases at V and 3 bases at J, with 15 bases in the middle. Germline CDR1 is LNHDA and CDR2 is SQIVND (reference sequence). This CDR3 is built from 15 residues.

The V and J genes are TRBV27 and TRBJ1-4; D may be TRBD1 (5 bases). Trimming took 6 bases from V and 8 from J, leaving 10 bases between them. Germline assignment: CDR1 MNHEY and CDR2 SMNVEV (reference sequence). This CDR3 region has 12 residues. The CDR3 is CASRQGLEKLFF. CDR3 coding DNA: TGTGCCAGCAGGCAGGGTCTCGAAAAACTGTTTTTT. Full variable domain (outside the CDR3, taken from reference TRBV27 and TRBJ1-4): EAQVTQNPRYLITVTGKKLTVTCSQNMNHEYMSWYRQDPGLGLRQIYYSMNVEVTDKGDVPEGYKVSRKEKRNFPLILESPSPNQTSLYFCASRQGLEKLFFGSGTQLSVL.

The gene calls are TRBV7-2 and TRBJ1-4, with D tentatively TRBD1 (5 bases). Per the germline V gene, CDR1 is SGHTA and CDR2 is FQGNSA. The ends were cut back, 2 bases at V and 0 bases at J, with 7 bases in the middle. The CDR3 runs to 15 residues. The CDR3 is CASSLFRATNEKLFF. The CDR3 bases are TGTGCCAGCAGCTTATTCAGGGCAACTAATGAAAAACTGTTTTTT.

The chain couples TRBV11-1 to TRBJ2-2, with D possibly being TRBD2 (5 bases). The CDR3 has 17 residues. Looked up from germline, CDR1 is SGHAT and CDR2 is FQDESV (reference sequence). V was clipped by 5 bases and J by 2 bases, with 18 bases between them. CDR3 in DNA: TGTGCCAGCAGCAAAACCACCACTAGGGTAAACACCGGGGAGCTGTTTTTT. It encodes CASSKTTTRVNTGELFF.

The chain joins TRBV20-1 to TRBJ1-5; tentative D call: TRBD1 (6 bases). Looked up from germline, CDR1 is DFQATT and CDR2 is SNEGSKA (reference sequence). This CDR3 region has 16 residues. V was shortened by 5 bases and J by 0 bases, with 17 bases between the two germline ends. The DNA for the CDR3 is TGCAGTGCTTTGAGGGGGGGGGACCTTAGCAATCAGCCCCAGCATTTT. It is translated as CSALRGGDLSNQPQHF.

This clonotype was detected only once. V is TRBV5-1 and J is TRBJ2-3; possibly TRBD1 for D (5 bases). The CDR3 has 18 residues. Germline V gene data show CDR1 as SGHRS and CDR2 as YFSETQ. V was pared by 4 bases and J by 3 bases, with 24 bases between. The CDR3 here is CASSPAAGWVSETDTQYF. In nucleotides, the CDR3 is TGCGCCAGCAGCCCCGCAGCAGGGTGGGTCTCGGAAACAGATACGCAGTATTTT.